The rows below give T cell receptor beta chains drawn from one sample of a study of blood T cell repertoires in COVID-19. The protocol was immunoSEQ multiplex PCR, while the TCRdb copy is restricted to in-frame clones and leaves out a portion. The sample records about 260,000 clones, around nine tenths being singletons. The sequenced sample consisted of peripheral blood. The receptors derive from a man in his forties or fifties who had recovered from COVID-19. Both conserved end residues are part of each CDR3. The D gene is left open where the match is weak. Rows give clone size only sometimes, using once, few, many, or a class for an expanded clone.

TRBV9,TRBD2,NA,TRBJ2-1,TGTGCCAGCAGCGTAGGTTTGGGTCGGACTAGCGGGGACGAGCAGTTCTTC,CASSVGLGRTSGDEQFF
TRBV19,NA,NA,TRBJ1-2,TGTGCCAGTAGTTCTGTCGGCGGGGGCAGGTATGGCTACACCTTC,CASSSVGGGRYGYTF
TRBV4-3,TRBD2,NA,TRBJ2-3,TGCGCCAGCAGCCAAGACTTTTCGGTCCTAGCGGGAGTGGGGGATACGCAGTATTTT,CASSQDFSVLAGVGDTQYF
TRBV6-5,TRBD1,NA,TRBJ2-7,TGTGCCAGCACTAGAGGACAGGAAGCCTACGAGCAGTACTTC,CASTRGQEAYEQYF
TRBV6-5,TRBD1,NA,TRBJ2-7,TGTGCCAGCAGCTCTGTCGGGACAGGCGCTCCCGAGCAGTACTTC,CASSSVGTGAPEQYF
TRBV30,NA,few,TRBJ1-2,TGTGTCTCGACAGGCACCTCTTATGGCTACACCTTC,CVSTGTSYGYTF
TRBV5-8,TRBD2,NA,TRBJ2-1,TGTGCCAGCAGCTTGGTCGGGAGGGCCGGGAATGAGCAGTTCTTC,CASSLVGRAGNEQFF
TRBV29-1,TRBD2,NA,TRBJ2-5,TGCAGCGTCGGACTAGCGTCGCAAGAGACCCAGTACTTC,CSVGLASQETQYF
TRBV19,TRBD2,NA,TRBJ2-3,TGTGCCAGCAGGACTAGCGGGGGCCTCAAGGCTACGCAGTATTTT,CASRTSGGLKATQYF
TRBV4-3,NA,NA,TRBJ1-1,TGCGCCAGCAGCCAAGAGGGTCTTGGGGGGGCTCGGACTGAAGCTTTCTTT,CASSQEGLGGARTEAFF
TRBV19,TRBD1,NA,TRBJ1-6,TGTGCCAGTAGTGCCGACAGGGGGTCTAATTCACCCCTCCACTTT,CASSADRGSNSPLHF
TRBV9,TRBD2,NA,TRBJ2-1,TGTGCCAGCAGCCGAGGAGGCGGGAGGGAGGATGAGCAGTTCTTC,CASSRGGGREDEQFF
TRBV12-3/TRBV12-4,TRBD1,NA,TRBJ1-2,TGTGCCAGCAGTCCACAGGGGATTGGCTACACCTTC,CASSPQGIGYTF
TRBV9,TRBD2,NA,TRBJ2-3,TGTGCCAGCAGCGGAGGGGGGACTAGCGGGTCTCATACGCAGTATTTT,CASSGGGTSGSHTQYF
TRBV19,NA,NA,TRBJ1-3,TGTGCCAGTAGAAAGGACGGACATAGCTCTGGAAACACCATATATTTT,CASRKDGHSSGNTIYF
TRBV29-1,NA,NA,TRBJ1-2,TGCAGCGTGCCCGCATCCGCAGGTGGCTACACCTTC,CSVPASAGGYTF
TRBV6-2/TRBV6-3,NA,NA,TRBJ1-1,TGTGCCAGCAGTTACTCTCAGGTCCTAGGAGCGGGTGAAGCTTTCTTT,CASSYSQVLGAGEAFF
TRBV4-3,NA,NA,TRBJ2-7,TGCGCCAGCAGCCGCACCGTAGTTGGCGAGAGGGAGCAGTACTTC,CASSRTVVGEREQYF
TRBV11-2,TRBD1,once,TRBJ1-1,TGTGCCAGCACCAGCGGGGACAGGGTACTTGGCGACACTGAAGCTTTCTTT,CASTSGDRVLGDTEAFF
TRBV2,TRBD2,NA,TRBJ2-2,TGTGCCTGCGCCGGGCTAGCGGGGAGCAGGGAGCTGTTTTTT,CACAGLAGSRELFF
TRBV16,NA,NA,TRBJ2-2,TGTGCCAGCAGCCCCTACCCGAACACCGGGGAGCTGTTTTTT,CASSPYPNTGELFF
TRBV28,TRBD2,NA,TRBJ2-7,TGTGCCAGCAGTCAAGGGACTAGCGGGAAATACGAGCAGTACTTC,CASSQGTSGKYEQYF
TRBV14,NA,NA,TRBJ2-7,TGTGCCAGCAGCATCCGGGACACTCACACCCTTCCAGGGGAGCAGTACTTC,CASSIRDTHTLPGEQYF
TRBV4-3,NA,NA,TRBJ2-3,TGCGCCAGCAGCCAGGGGCTTCGGTCGGGCACAGATACGCAGTATTTT,CASSQGLRSGTDTQYF
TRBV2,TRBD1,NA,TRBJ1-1,TGTGCCAGTAACCAGGGGGCCCACACTGAAGCTTTCTTT,CASNQGAHTEAFF
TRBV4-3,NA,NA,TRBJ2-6,TGCGCCAGCAGCCGAACTACAGGGTCTGGGGCCAACGTCCTGACTTTC,CASSRTTGSGANVLTF
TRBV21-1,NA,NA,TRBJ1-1,TGTGCCAGCAGCGATGGGACAGTGAACACTGAAGCTTTCTTT,CASSDGTVNTEAFF
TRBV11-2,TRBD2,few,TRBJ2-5,TGTGCCAGCAGCCCGGAGGCTAGCGGGGGGACAGAGACCCAGTACTTC,CASSPEASGGTETQYF
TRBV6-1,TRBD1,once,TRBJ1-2,TGTGCCAGCAGTGAACAAGGGACAGGGGAGTTCTATGGCTACACCTTC,CASSEQGTGEFYGYTF
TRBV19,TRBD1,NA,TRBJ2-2,TGTGCCAGTAGTATAGACCCGACAGGGGCGAGGGGGGAGCTGTTTTTT,CASSIDPTGARGELFF
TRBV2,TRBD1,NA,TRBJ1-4,TGTGCCAGCAGTGAGAAGCCACAGGGGGGCTCCTTT,CASSEKPQGGSF
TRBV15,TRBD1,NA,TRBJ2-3,TGTGCCACCAGCAGAGGGGGACAGGGGGCGTTAGATACGCAGTATTTT,CATSRGGQGALDTQYF
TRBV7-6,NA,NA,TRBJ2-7,TGTGCCAGCAGCTACACCCGGGGCTACGAGCAGTACTTC,CASSYTRGYEQYF
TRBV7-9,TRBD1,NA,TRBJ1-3,TGTGCCAGCAGCACAAGGGGGCAGGGTGACGGAAACACCATATATTTT,CASSTRGQGDGNTIYF
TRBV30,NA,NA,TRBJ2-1,TGTGCCTGGAGCGCTATTCGAAATGAGCAGTTCTTC,CAWSAIRNEQFF
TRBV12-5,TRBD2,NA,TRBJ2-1,TGTGCTAGTGGTTTGAACCGGGGGGTTGAGCAGTTCTTC,CASGLNRGVEQFF
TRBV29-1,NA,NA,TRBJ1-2,TGCAGCGCTCGATGGGCAGGCGGCTACACCTTC,CSARWAGGYTF
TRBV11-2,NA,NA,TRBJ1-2,TGTGCCAGCAGCTTAGATCGGGGAGCCTATGGCTACACCTTC,CASSLDRGAYGYTF
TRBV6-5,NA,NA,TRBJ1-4,TGTGCCAGCAGTCCCTGGGGGCAGGGTGGCGCGAAACTGTTTTTT,CASSPWGQGGAKLFF
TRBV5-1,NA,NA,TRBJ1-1,TGCGCCAGCAGCTTGGAACAAGACACTGAAGCTTTCTTT,CASSLEQDTEAFF
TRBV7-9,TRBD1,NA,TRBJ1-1,TGTGCCAGCAGCTTAGTAGGGGGCGGGAATTTTGAAGCTTTCTTT,CASSLVGGGNFEAFF
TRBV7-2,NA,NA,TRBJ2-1,TGTGCCAGCACTCTAACGGGGGTCCATGAGCAGTTCTTC,CASTLTGVHEQFF
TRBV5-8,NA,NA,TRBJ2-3,TGTGCCAGCAGCTTCACGGGATCTAGCACAGATACGCAGTATTTT,CASSFTGSSTDTQYF
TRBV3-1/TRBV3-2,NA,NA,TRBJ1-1,TGTGCCAGCAGCCTGGGGGCCTCAAGCACTGAAGCTTTCTTT,CASSLGASSTEAFF
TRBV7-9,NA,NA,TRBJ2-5,TGTGCCAGCAGCCAAGACAGACAAGAGACCCAGTACTTC,CASSQDRQETQYF